Listed here are 28 T cell receptor beta chains from one sample, sequenced in a study of cytomegalovirus exposure and HLA in healthy donors. 60 Vbeta and 13 Jbeta primers were used in PCR. Sequenced by immunoSEQ multiplex PCR; TCRdb stores in-frame clones only, minus some. This table holds 150,000 to 200,000 clones, around 76% found once. Sequencing was done on a sample of PBMCs. The receptor set was obtained from a woman in her 30s in good health and CMV-seropositive.

This chain connects TRBV11-2 to TRBJ2-7, with TRBD1 as a possible D gene (5 bases). This CDR3 comprises 15 residues. Deletions cut 1 base from V and 0 bases from J, with 10 bases between. Germline-derived CDR1 and CDR2 are SGHAT and FQNNGV. This chain's CDR3 is CASSLGPRGSYEQYF. Here the CDR3 DNA reads TGTGCCAGCAGCTTAGGTCCAAGGGGCTCCTACGAGCAGTACTTC.

The chain carries TRBV7-9 and TRBJ2-4; D gene uncertain. This CDR3 spans 15 amino acids. Trimming shortened V by 7 bases and J by 7 bases, and 20 bases separated the two germline ends. From germline, CDR1 is SEHNR and CDR2 FQNEAQ (reference sequence). This CDR3 reads CASTTAGSGFNIQYF. As DNA, the CDR3 is TGTGCCAGCACTACCGCCGGGTCTGGGTTCAACATTCAGTACTTC.

The chain joins TRBV2 to TRBJ1-5; a weak D match, TRBD1 (6 bases). This CDR3 has 14 residues. Germline CDR1 and CDR2: SNHLY and FYNNEI. V was cut by 3 bases and J by 3 bases, with 9 bases left in between. The CDR3 protein is CASSEGGLNQPQHF. CDR3 bases: TGTGCCAGCAGTGAGGGGGGGCTCAATCAGCCCCAGCATTTT.

The V call is TRBV5-6, the J call TRBJ1-2, with 7 bases that match TRBD1. Germline assignment: CDR1 SGHDT and CDR2 YYEEEE. The CDR3 is 13 residues long. The V and J ends lost 4 bases and 6 bases, in that order; junction bases with no gene match: 6. The CDR3 sequence is CASSPGTEDGYTF. The CDR3 region has the DNA TGTGCCAGCAGCCCCGGGACAGAGGATGGCTACACCTTC.

The rearrangement joins TRBV4-3 to TRBJ1-2, with D uncertain. The CDR3 totals 16 residues. The V end was cut by 1 base, the J end by 4 bases, with 16 bases between. Germline V gene lookup returns CDR1 LGHNA and CDR2 YSLEER. The CDR3 DNA is TGCGCCAGCAGCCAAGGGACTACACCCGGATCCTATGGCTACACCTTC. This sequence encodes CASSQGTTPGSYGYTF.

The chain has TRBV5-1 and TRBJ1-2, with D tentatively TRBD1 (5 bases). The CDR3 runs 13 residues. Germline CDR1 SGHRS, CDR2 YFSETQ. Trimming stripped 1 base from V and 4 bases from J, with 8 bases between. The CDR3 sequence is CASSLSDSYGYTF. The CDR3 DNA reads as TGCGCCAGCAGCTTGAGCGACAGCTATGGCTACACCTTC.

The chain recombines TRBV7-9 with TRBJ1-6; D is uncertain. V shed 0 bases and J shed 7 bases, with 10 bases lying between them. The CDR3 loop spans 15 amino acids. CDR1 and CDR2 from the germline V gene are SEHNR and FQNEAQ (reference sequence). This CDR3 is CASSLAAPFNSPLHF. CDR3 DNA sequence: TGTGCCAGCAGCTTAGCAGCCCCGTTCAATTCACCCCTCCACTTT.

Remarks on this clone: The same CDR3 can be traced to other DNA sequences in this sample. CDR3 DNA sequence: TGCGCCAGCAGCTCACAGGGGGGGAACACTGAAGCTTTCTTT. Translating it yields CASSSQGGNTEAFF. V is TRBV5-1 and J is TRBJ1-1; 8 bases agree with TRBD1. Germline CDR1 and CDR2: SGHRS and YFSETQ. Trimming cost V 3 bases and J 1 base; bases outside gene matches: 2. The CDR3 spans 14 residues.

The chain carries TRBV6-4 and TRBJ1-6; 8 bases agree with TRBD1. This CDR3 has 15 residues. Germline V gene sequence: CDR1 MRHNA, CDR2 SNTAGT. Germline trimming cut 6 bases from V and 5 bases from J; bases unmatched to any gene: 6. In nucleotides, the CDR3 is TGTGCCAGCAGAGCGCAGACAGGGGATAATTCACCCCTCCACTTT. Its translation: CASRAQTGDNSPLHF.

The V call is TRBV19, the J call TRBJ1-6, with 8 nucleotides matching TRBD1. Germline V lookup: CDR1 LNHDA, CDR2 SQIVND (reference sequence). V gave up 4 bases and J gave up 2 bases; unmatched junction bases: 10. The CDR3 loop spans 18 amino acids. CDR3 in DNA: TGTGCCAGTAGTAGGATGGACAGGGAGAGCCCCTATAATTCACCCCTCCACTTT. It specifies CASSRMDRESPYNSPLHF.

The chain has TRBV5-4 and TRBJ2-7; 11 nucleotides match TRBD2. V lost 5 bases and J lost 6; bases outside the gene matches: 7. The CDR3 contains 14 residues. From germline, CDR1 is SGHNT and CDR2 YYREEE (reference sequence). The CDR3 spells CASRLAGGRREQYF. CDR3 nucleotides: TGTGCCAGCAGATTAGCGGGGGGGCGGCGCGAGCAGTACTTC.

This chain connects TRBV28 to TRBJ1-6; a weak D match, TRBD1 (5 bases). V was trimmed by 5 bases and J by 5 bases, leaving 16 bases between them. Germline lookup yields CDR1 MDHEN and CDR2 SYDVKM. The CDR3 spans 16 residues. This CDR3 is CASSPSGGHNNSPLHF. The DNA for the CDR3 is TGTGCCAGCAGTCCTAGTGGCGGACACAATAATTCACCCCTCCACTTT. Full variable domain (outside the CDR3, taken from reference TRBV28 and TRBJ1-6): DVKVTQSSRYLVKRTGEKVFLECVQDMDHENMFWYRQDPGLGLRLIYFSYDVKMKEKGDIPEGYSVSREKKERFSLILESASTNQTSMYLCASSPSGGHNNSPLHFGNGTRLTVT.

This clone was seen more than once but under ten times. The V gene is TRBV4-1, the J gene TRBJ2-1, with 7 bases that match TRBD1. Germline V lookup: CDR1 MGHRA, CDR2 YSYEKL. The CDR3 runs to 14 residues. The ends lost 4 bases at V and 5 bases at J; junction bases unmatched: 5. The CDR3 is CASSRRQGDNEQFF. The CDR3 coding sequence is TGCGCCAGCAGCCGGAGACAGGGCGACAATGAGCAGTTCTTC.

As to this clone: This sample includes further DNA sequences coding for the same CDR3. This chain connects TRBV15 to TRBJ2-6; D perhaps matches TRBD1 (5 bases). V lost 3 bases, J lost 1 base, and 22 bases lay in between. The CDR3 covers 20 residues. Germline CDR1 LNHNV, CDR2 YYDKDF (reference sequence). The CDR3 loop is CATSRDLGTDMGSGANVLTF. The CDR3 coding sequence is TGTGCCACCAGCAGGGATTTGGGAACGGACATGGGGTCTGGGGCCAACGTCCTGACTTTC.

This chain uses TRBV6-5 with TRBJ2-7; D unresolved. Germline values: CDR1 MNHEY, CDR2 SVGAGI. This CDR3 comprises 13 residues. The V end lost 5 bases, the J end lost 0 bases, and 8 bases lay between the germline ends. DNA of the CDR3: TGTGCCAGCAGTCCCCTTTACTCCTACGAGCAGTACTTC. Its translation: CASSPLYSYEQYF.

The chain has TRBV5-1 and TRBJ2-3; weak D call: TRBD1 (5 bases). Looked up from germline, CDR1 is SGHRS and CDR2 is YFSETQ. This CDR3 is 13 amino acids long. V was clipped by 0 bases and J by 5 bases, with 7 bases between them. The chain's CDR3 is CASSLDQGDTQYF. The CDR3 DNA sequence: TGCGCCAGCAGCTTGGATCAGGGAGATACGCAGTATTTT.

This clone was counted once. The chain links TRBV7-6 to TRBJ2-1; 7 positions match TRBD2. The germline V gene encodes CDR1 SGHVS and CDR2 FNYEAQ. CDR3 size: 15 residues. Losses at the gene ends were 0 bases for V and 10 bases for J; bases not matched to a gene: 9. This chain's CDR3 is CASSLAGGRAREQFF. As DNA, the CDR3 is TGTGCCAGCAGCTTAGCAGGTGGGAGGGCCAGGGAGCAGTTCTTC.

The chain uses TRBV19 and TRBJ2-3; 7 bases are a match to TRBD1. Trimming at V came to 4 bases and at J to 4 bases, leaving 11 bases not matched to a gene. This CDR3 comprises 16 residues. CDR1 and CDR2 from the germline V gene are LNHDA and SQIVND (reference sequence). CDR3 nucleotide sequence: TGTGCCAGTAGTACCCGGCCCTTACAGGGGTCAGATACGCAGTATTTT. Protein product: CASSTRPLQGSDTQYF.

The rearrangement uses TRBV7-9 and TRBJ2-6, with a tentative D call TRBD1 (6 bases). Trimming removed 5 bases at V and 0 bases at J, with 17 bases between. The CDR3 covers 18 residues. Germline values: CDR1 SEHNR, CDR2 FQNEAQ (reference sequence). The CDR3 spells CASSRTGLLNSGANVLTF. Written as DNA, the CDR3 is TGTGCCAGCAGCCGAACAGGGTTGCTTAACTCTGGGGCCAACGTCCTGACTTTC.

CDR3 sequence reads: CASSQGTGRETDTQYF. CDR3 nucleotides: TGCGCCAGCAGCCAAGGGACAGGGAGGGAGACAGATACGCAGTATTTT. The chain combines TRBV4-3 with TRBJ2-3, with a weak D call TRBD1 (8 bases). The CDR3 length is 16 residues. CDR1 and CDR2 (germline): LGHNA, YSLEER. Trimming cost V 1 base and J 3 bases, with 14 bases left between them.

Only a few counts were recorded for this clone. The J gene is TRBJ1-5, the V gene TRBV2; 7 bases align to TRBD1. Germline lookup yields CDR1 SNHLY and CDR2 FYNNEI. This CDR3 has 14 amino acids. J gave up 3 bases and V 7 bases, and 6 bases lay outside the gene matches. In nucleotides, the CDR3 is TGTGCCAGCAATGAGGGACAGAACAATCAGCCCCAGCATTTT. Translated, it gives CASNEGQNNQPQHF.

A word on this clone: A read error may produce the germline difference seen at one junction end. This chain joins TRBV25-1 and TRBJ1-2, with D possibly TRBD1 on 6 matching bases. Germline V gene lookup returns CDR1 MGHDK and CDR2 SYGVNS. The CDR3 consists of 11 residues. The CDR3: CAAGADYGYTF. In DNA, the CDR3 is TGCGCGGCAGGGGCCGATTATGGCTACACCTTC.

Here the CDR3 reads CASSSDRGLTYEQYF. CDR3 nucleotide sequence: TGTGCCAGCAGCAGCGACAGGGGCCTAACCTACGAGCAGTACTTC. The J gene is TRBJ2-7, the V gene TRBV7-2, with 8 bases identical to TRBD1. Looked up from germline, CDR1 is SGHTA and CDR2 is FQGNSA. CDR3 length equals 15 residues. The ends lost 5 bases at V and 2 bases at J; junction bases unmatched: 8.

This chain uses TRBV5-1 with TRBJ2-7; a possible D gene is TRBD1 (6 bases). Deletions cut 4 bases from V and 2 bases from J, with 13 bases between. The CDR3 totals 14 residues. Germline CDR1 is SGHRS and CDR2 is YFSETQ. CDR3 protein: CASSDRGQTYEQYF. The CDR3 nucleotides read TGCGCCAGCAGCGATAGAGGACAGACCTACGAGCAGTACTTC.

This clone was seen a few times. V and J are TRBV29-1 and TRBJ1-4; TRBD1 is a possible D gene (6 bases). V lost 6 bases, J lost 0 bases, and 11 bases lay in between. The CDR3 is 14 residues long. CDR1 and CDR2 from the germline V gene are SQVTM and ANQGSEA. DNA for the CDR3: TGCAGCGTATCTGGACAGTCAACTAATGAAAAACTGTTTTTT. This codes for CSVSGQSTNEKLFF.

The J gene is TRBJ2-5, the V gene TRBV5-1; no clear D. The V end was cut by 2 bases, the J end by 1 base, with 6 bases between. CDR3 length: 13 amino acids. CDR1 and CDR2 from the germline V gene are SGHRS and YFSETQ. DNA of the CDR3: TGCGCCAGCAGCTTCAGGCCCCAAGAGACCCAGTACTTC. Its protein is CASSFRPQETQYF.

This clone came up once. The CDR3, as DNA: TGTGCCAGCAGTTTTCGACAGTCCTATGGCTACACCTTC. This translates into CASSFRQSYGYTF. The genes are TRBV27 and TRBJ1-2, with a possible D match to TRBD1 (5 bases). Looked up from germline, CDR1 is MNHEY and CDR2 is SMNVEV (reference sequence). Trimming removed 3 bases from V and 4 bases from J, with 9 bases in between. CDR3 length equals 13 residues.

The chain has TRBV7-2 and TRBJ2-7, with D tentatively TRBD2 (6 bases). Germline CDR1 and CDR2: SGHTA and FQGNSA. This CDR3 region has 16 residues. Trimming stripped 1 base from V and 3 bases from J, with 16 bases between. The CDR3 sequence: CASSLDSTGSGYEQYF. CDR3 sequence (DNA): TGTGCCAGCAGCTTAGATTCGACCGGGAGTGGCTACGAGCAGTACTTC. The complete variable domain, with remaining parts taken from reference TRBV7-2 and TRBJ2-7, reads GAGVSQSPSNKVTEKGKDVELRCDPISGHTALYWYRQSLGQGLEFLIYFQGNSAPDKSGLPSDRFSAERTGGSVSTLTIQRTQQEDSAVYLCASSLDSTGSGYEQYFGPGTRLTVT.